Listed below are T cell receptor beta chains from one sample, sequenced in a study of CD8 T cells in Susac syndrome. Each CDR3 protein is one row after TCRdb ran MiXCR on the immunoSEQ multiplex PCR reads. The sample holds under 95,000 distinct CDR3 sequences, around 95% seen once. The sample consisted of CD8+ T cells from PBMCs. These receptors came from a human donor with Susac syndrome. Both conserved end residues are trimmed from each CDR3. Fields, in order: J gene, V gene, D gene, CDR3 protein. A D gene is named only where the DNA matches it firmly.

>TRBJ2-6|TRBV6-2/TRBV6-3|-
ASSYGGSGANVLT
>TRBJ2-1|TRBV29-1|TRBD1
SVGGVTGGSSYNEQF
>TRBJ1-2|TRBV29-1|-
SADKGDYGYT
>TRBJ2-7|TRBV7-9|TRBD2
ASSLRGLAGESEQY
>TRBJ2-7|TRBV29-1|-
SVEVVGFQREQY
>TRBJ2-7|TRBV7-2|TRBD2
ASSLVLAGAPYEQY
>TRBJ1-2|TRBV10-3|TRBD1
ATPDRRGYGYT
>TRBJ1-1|TRBV4-1|TRBD1
ASSRSGGTDTEAF
>TRBJ1-1|TRBV12-3/TRBV12-4|-
ASRNWEGPEAF
>TRBJ2-5|TRBV5-8|-
ASSLGGHNQETQY
>TRBJ2-7|TRBV7-8|TRBD2
ASSLGVGLAGYEQY
>TRBJ2-5|TRBV20-1|-
SVVDPIGFQETQY
>TRBJ2-1|TRBV15|-
ATSEVLGGGNEQF
>TRBJ2-5|TRBV24-1|-
ATSDYRVQETQY
>TRBJ1-1|TRBV6-2/TRBV6-3|-
ASSPGRTGTFERAF
>TRBJ2-7|TRBV25-1|-
ASSEYGEQY
>TRBJ2-7|TRBV29-1|-
SVVWESGYEQY
>TRBJ1-1|TRBV6-5|-
ASSYSITEPNTEAF
>TRBJ2-5|TRBV18|-
ASSPIRVDSQETQY
>TRBJ2-1|TRBV28|-
ASSFGTQTYEQF
>TRBJ1-5|TRBV2|-
ASSERDSNQPQH
>TRBJ2-3|TRBV9|-
ASSVGDSADTQY
>TRBJ2-1|TRBV27|-
ASSFPEQF
>TRBJ2-1|TRBV15|TRBD1
AIRDRGHNEQF
>TRBJ2-5|TRBV5-6|TRBD1
ASSPTDRAGETQY
>TRBJ2-1|TRBV27|-
ASSTGRNEQF
>TRBJ2-2|TRBV5-4|TRBD2
ASSLGLAGDVGELF
>TRBJ2-7|TRBV28|-
ASSFLGYEQY
>TRBJ2-1|TRBV29-1|TRBD2
SVGARGTKNEQF
>TRBJ2-7|TRBV29-1|-
SVEVDGERTYEQY
>TRBJ2-7|TRBV5-6|-
ASSLATGILHYEQY
>TRBJ2-5|TRBV15|-
ATSTRGHQETQY
>TRBJ1-1|TRBV30|-
AWSLELMNTEAF